This section outlines one TCR beta chain sequence together with its context. As the sequencing template, cDNA was produced by extracting RNA and reverse transcribing it. This table comes from immunoSEQ multiplex PCR, and its TCRdb copy is limited to in-frame clones, with some not included. The sample yields about 190,000 clones, 50% to 60% seen once. Collected material from alopecia areata patients comprised lesional scalp punch biopsies and peripheral blood. These data originate in a study of CD8+ T cells in alopecia areata. Looked up from germline, CDR1 is MNHNS and CDR2 is SASEGT. This CDR3 is 14 amino acids long. Trimming cost V 8 bases and J 2 bases, with 15 bases left between them.

Here the sequenced sample was CD4+ T cells sorted from blood, taken at week 0. The chain recombines TRBV6-1 with TRBJ2-5; tentative D call: TRBD2 (6 bases). The receptor comes from a human donor with alopecia areata. The CDR3: CASYPGDLQETQYF. The CDR3, as DNA: TGTGCCAGCTATCCGGGAGACTTACAAGAGACCCAGTACTTC.